Detailed here is one TCR beta chain. Relative to the germline gene, one junction end is altered; a read error may explain this. Total RNA amounting to around 540 ng was the source from which TCR beta cDNA was made with a constant-region primer. For TCR beta, libraries were produced by three nested multiplex PCR rounds using slightly modified ARM-PCR. For approximately 11 cycles apiece, the opening two PCR rounds ran with TRBV1-TRBV30 forward primers and a C-beta reverse primer. One entry per CDR3 protein results from TCRdb running MiXCR on the multiplex PCR reads. The sample has about 92,000 distinct CDR3 sequences, approximately 72% seen once; the top ten hold 25% to 35%. Co-extraction of RNA and DNA was performed on 20-30 mg of unsorted bulk tissue. The sample comes from a study of tumor-infiltrating lymphocytes in primary liver carcinoma. In germline, CDR1 is KGHDR, CDR2 SFDVKD. The CDR3 loop spans 18 amino acids.

This chain joins TRBV24-1 and TRBJ1-2, with D possibly being TRBD1 (5 bases). The material sequenced was tumor-adjacent normal liver tissue. This receptor was taken from a man aged 35 to 55 with primary liver carcinoma and hepatitis B virus infection. As DNA, the CDR3 is TGTGCCACGAGTGATACAAGCCCCCTGACAGCCGAGGACTATGGCTACACCTTC. The encoded protein is CATSDTSPLTAEDYGYTF.